This is a list of T cell receptor beta chains from one sample in a study of blood T cells in healthy people across ages. TCRdb re-analysed the 5' RACE reads in MiXCR, keeping a single row per CDR3 protein. Of approximately 780,000 distinct CDR3 sequences listed, approximately 24% are singletons. This same sample was also taken into another study, of T cells of mothers and their children.

The source material was blood. The receptor source for this set is a boy younger than 18 in good health. CDR3s include the opening cysteine and the closing phenylalanine or tryptophan. A D gene is named only where the DNA matches it firmly. Rows give clone size only sometimes, using once, few, many, or a class for an expanded clone.

j_call d_call clone_size v_call cdr3_nt cdr3_aa
TRBJ2-5 NA NA TRBV12-3/TRBV12-4 TGTGCCAGCAGGTGGACAGGGAGGGGAGAGACCCAGTACTTC CASRWTGRGETQYF
TRBJ2-3 TRBD2 few TRBV7-9 TGTGCCAGCAGTCTAGCGGTCCTCACAGATGCGCAGTATTTT CASSLAVLTDAQYF
TRBJ2-5 TRBD2 NA TRBV5-1 TGCGCCAGCAGCTTGCGGGGGGGGACCCAAGAGACCCAGTACTTC CASSLRGGTQETQYF
TRBJ2-1 NA NA TRBV7-3 TGTGCCAGCAGCTTAGAGCCCCTGGGGGCGAGAAATGAGCAGTTCTTC CASSLEPLGARNEQFF
TRBJ2-7 TRBD1 NA TRBV7-8 TGTGCCAGCAGCTTAGCTTTCAGACAGGGCTGGAGCTACGAGCAGTACTTC CASSLAFRQGWSYEQYF
TRBJ2-3 NA few TRBV4-1 TGCGCCAGCAGCCAGGCCCCCGGGACAGCTTCGGGGGCGCAGTATTTT CASSQAPGTASGAQYF
TRBJ2-4 TRBD1 few TRBV2 TGTGCCAGCAAATATGGACAGGGAAACATTCAGTACTTC CASKYGQGNIQYF
TRBJ1-5 NA many TRBV20-1 TGCAGTGCAGAGCGGGGACTGGCGCATTTT CSAERGLAHF
TRBJ1-4 NA few TRBV7-9 TGTGCCAGCAGCACGTCACCTGAAAAACTGTTTTTT CASSTSPEKLFF
TRBJ2-2 TRBD2 NA TRBV7-2 TGTGCCAGCAGCCTGCCTCGGGCGGGAGGGGGTGTTACCGGGGAGCTGTTTTTT CASSLPRAGGGVTGELFF
TRBJ2-2 NA once TRBV28 TGTGCCAGCAGTCCAGCGACCTTTGACAACACCGGGGAGCTGTTTTTT CASSPATFDNTGELFF
TRBJ2-1 NA NA TRBV10-3 TGTGCCATCAGTGAGTTCGGGTGGCAGTTCTTC CAISEFGWQFF
TRBJ1-2 NA NA TRBV30 TGTGCCTGGCGGACCGGCGGGGACTATGGCTACACCTTC CAWRTGGDYGYTF
TRBJ2-1 NA NA TRBV11-2 TGTGCCAGCAGCTTAAGAAGCGGGCCCTACAATGAGCAGTTCTTC CASSLRSGPYNEQFF
TRBJ2-3 TRBD2 NA TRBV12-3/TRBV12-4 TGTGCCAGCACCCGACGGACTAGCGGGGGGCACGTTACGCAGTATTTT CASTRRTSGGHVTQYF
TRBJ2-4 NA NA TRBV24-1 TGTGCCACCAGTTCTGGGGGCGGGGACATTCAGTACTTC CATSSGGGDIQYF
TRBJ2-2 TRBD2 few TRBV7-3 TGTGCCAGCAGCTTAAATCTAGCGGGTGGCACCGGGGAGCTGTTTTTT CASSLNLAGGTGELFF
TRBJ1-1 NA few TRBV2 TGTGCCAGCAGTGCTGAGGCGTCCATGAACACTGAAGCTTTCTTT CASSAEASMNTEAFF
TRBJ1-5 TRBD1 NA TRBV20-1 TGCAGTGCTAGAGACCGAGACAGGGCTTTTCAGCCCCAGCATTTT CSARDRDRAFQPQHF
TRBJ2-7 NA NA TRBV20-1 TGCAGTGCTACCGGGACCGAGGATGGGCTCTACGAGCAGTACTTC CSATGTEDGLYEQYF
TRBJ2-1 TRBD1 NA TRBV12-3/TRBV12-4 TGTGCCAGCAGGGGGACAGGGATGCGCGATGAGCAGTTCTTC CASRGTGMRDEQFF
TRBJ2-1 NA many TRBV27 TGTGCCAGCAGTTCCAACTACAATGAGCAGTTCTTC CASSSNYNEQFF
TRBJ2-1 NA few TRBV10-2 TGCGCCAGCAGTCGGACCCTGAGCTCCTACAATGAGCAGTTCTTC CASSRTLSSYNEQFF
TRBJ2-1 TRBD2 few TRBV3-1 TGTGCCAGCAGCCAAGCGGGACTAGCGGGGGGTAATGAGCAGTTCTTC CASSQAGLAGGNEQFF
TRBJ1-6 NA few TRBV7-9 TGTGCCAGCAGTTGGGACGGAGATTCACCCCTCCACTTT CASSWDGDSPLHF
TRBJ1-6 NA few TRBV12-3/TRBV12-4 TGTGCCAGCAGTTCACAGGTGTCACCCCTCCACTTT CASSSQVSPLHF
TRBJ2-7 TRBD2 NA TRBV3-1 TGTGCCAGCAGCTTTCGGACTAGCGGGGTGCAGTACGAGCAGTACTTC CASSFRTSGVQYEQYF